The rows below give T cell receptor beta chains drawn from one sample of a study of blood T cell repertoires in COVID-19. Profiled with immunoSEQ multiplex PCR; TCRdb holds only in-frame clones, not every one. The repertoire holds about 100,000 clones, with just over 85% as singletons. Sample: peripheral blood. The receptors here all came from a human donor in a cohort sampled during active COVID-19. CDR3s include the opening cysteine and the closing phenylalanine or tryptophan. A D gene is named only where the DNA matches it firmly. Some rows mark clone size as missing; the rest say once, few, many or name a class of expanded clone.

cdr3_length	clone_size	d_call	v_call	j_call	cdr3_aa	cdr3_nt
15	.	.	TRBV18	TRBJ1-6	CASSPGGDRNSPLHF	TGTGCCAGCTCTCCCGGGGGGGATCGGAATTCACCCCTCCACTTT
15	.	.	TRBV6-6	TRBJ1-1	CASSYPPGQNTEAFF	TGTGCCAGCAGTTACCCCCCAGGACAGAACACTGAAGCTTTCTTT
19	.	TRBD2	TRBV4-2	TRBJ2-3	CASSQESFLAGGQPDTQYF	TGTGCCAGCAGCCAGGAGTCCTTTCTAGCGGGAGGGCAGCCAGATACGCAGTATTTT
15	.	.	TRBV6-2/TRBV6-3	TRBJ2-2	CASSIKGGWAGELFF	TGTGCCAGCAGCATAAAAGGGGGTTGGGCCGGGGAGCTGTTTTTT
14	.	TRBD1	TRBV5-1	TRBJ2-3	CASSPAGGTDTQYF	TGCGCCAGCAGCCCTGCAGGGGGAACAGATACGCAGTATTTT
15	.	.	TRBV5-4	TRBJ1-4	CASSNGGMASEKLFF	TGTGCCAGCAGTAACGGCGGGATGGCGAGTGAAAAACTGTTTTTT
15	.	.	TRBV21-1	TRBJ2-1	CASSKEGQNYNEQFF	TGTGCCAGCAGCAAAGAGGGGCAGAATTACAATGAGCAGTTCTTC
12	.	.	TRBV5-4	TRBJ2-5	CASSLAQETQYF	TGTGCCAGCAGCTTGGCTCAAGAGACCCAGTACTTC
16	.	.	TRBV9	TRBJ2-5	CASSSAVMRGQETQYF	TGTGCCAGCAGCTCCGCAGTAATGCGGGGTCAAGAGACCCAGTACTTC
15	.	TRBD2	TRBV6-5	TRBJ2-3	CASRQTSGRSDTQYF	TGTGCCAGCAGACAGACTAGCGGGAGGTCAGATACGCAGTATTTT
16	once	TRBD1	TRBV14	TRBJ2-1	CASSHRQGPGPNEQFF	TGTGCCAGCAGCCATAGACAGGGGCCGGGCCCCAATGAGCAGTTCTTC
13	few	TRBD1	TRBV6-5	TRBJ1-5	CASSTTGNQPQHF	TGTGCCAGCAGTACGACAGGGAATCAGCCCCAGCATTTT
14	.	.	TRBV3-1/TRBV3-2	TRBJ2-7	CASSPRGYSYEQYF	TGTGCCAGCAGCCCCCGGGGATACTCCTACGAGCAGTACTTC
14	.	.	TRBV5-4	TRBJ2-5	CASSWDTGGETQYF	TGTGCCAGCAGCTGGGACACCGGAGGCGAGACCCAGTACTTC
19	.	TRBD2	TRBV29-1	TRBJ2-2	CSVAGTSGIGGRNTGELFF	TGCAGCGTTGCCGGGACTAGCGGGATTGGAGGTCGTAACACCGGGGAGCTGTTTTTT
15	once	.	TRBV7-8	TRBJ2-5	CASSLGTGYQETQYF	TGTGCCAGCAGCTTAGGAACAGGGTACCAAGAGACCCAGTACTTC
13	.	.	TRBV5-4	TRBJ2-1	CASSLDYVSEQFF	TGTGCCAGCAGCTTGGACTATGTCAGTGAGCAGTTCTTC
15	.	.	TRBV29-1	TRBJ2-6	CSVEFWSPGANVLTF	TGCAGCGTTGAATTTTGGAGTCCTGGGGCCAACGTCCTGACTTTC
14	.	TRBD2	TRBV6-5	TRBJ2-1	CASSPGLAINEQFF	TGTGCCAGCAGCCCGGGACTAGCGATTAATGAGCAGTTCTTC
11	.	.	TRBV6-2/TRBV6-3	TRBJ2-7	CASSRSYEQYF	TGTGCCAGCAGCCGTAGCTACGAGCAGTACTTC
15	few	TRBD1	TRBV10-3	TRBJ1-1	CAIRKGQGSDTEAFF	TGTGCCATCAGGAAGGGACAGGGGAGTGACACTGAAGCTTTCTTT
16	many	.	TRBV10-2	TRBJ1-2	CASSEGAGQSGYGYTF	TGCGCCAGCAGTGAGGGGGCAGGGCAGTCTGGCTATGGCTACACCTTC
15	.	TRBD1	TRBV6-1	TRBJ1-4	CASSEYLGQGEKLFF	TGTGCCAGCAGTGAATACTTGGGACAGGGTGAAAAACTGTTTTTT